The rows below give T cell receptor beta chains drawn from one sample of a study of blood T cell repertoires in COVID-19. Clones were read by immunoSEQ multiplex PCR, and TCRdb kept only the in-frame ones, dropping some. The data show a few hundred thousand clones, approximately 92% seen once. Sequencing was done on a sample of PBMCs or T cells enriched from blood (not recorded which). The receptors were gathered from a man in his late teens or twenties who had recovered from COVID-19. Each CDR3 is given with its conserved first and last residue. A D gene is named only where the DNA matches it firmly. Size is omitted from some rows. Given values are once, few, many or a class for expanded clones.

TRBV3-1/TRBV3-2	TRBJ2-4	.	TRBD2	TGTGCCAGCAGCCAAGCCGGGGGGGGTAACATTCAGTACTTC	CASSQAGGGNIQYF
TRBV19	TRBJ1-1	.	.	TGTGCCAGTAACCCAGGCGCCTACACTGAAGCTTTCTTT	CASNPGAYTEAFF
TRBV3-1/TRBV3-2	TRBJ1-1	once	.	TGTGCCAGCAGTCTGCACTTCACTGAAGCTTTCTTT	CASSLHFTEAFF
TRBV3-1/TRBV3-2	TRBJ2-5	.	.	TGTGCCAGCAGCCATAGCGGTCAAGAGACCCAGTACTTC	CASSHSGQETQYF
TRBV20-1	TRBJ2-7	.	.	TGCAGTGCTAGAGGGGGCGGTGAGCAGTACTTC	CSARGGGEQYF
TRBV25-1	TRBJ2-7	.	.	TGTGCCAGCAGTGAAGGTCTCGGCTACGAGCAGTACTTC	CASSEGLGYEQYF
TRBV7-8	TRBJ1-5	.	TRBD1	TGTGCCAGCAGCAATGGGAATACAGGGGTTCAGCCCCAGCATTTT	CASSNGNTGVQPQHF
TRBV6-1	TRBJ1-5	.	.	TGTGCCAGCAGTGACAGGGTGGGTCAGCCCCAGCATTTT	CASSDRVGQPQHF
TRBV9	TRBJ2-1	.	.	TGTGCCAGCAGCGTAGAAACTAGCACCTACAATGAGCAGTTCTTC	CASSVETSTYNEQFF
TRBV27	TRBJ1-5	.	.	TGTGCCAGCAGTTTAAGAACTACCAATCAGCCCCAGCATTTT	CASSLRTTNQPQHF
TRBV29-1	TRBJ1-2	.	TRBD1	TGCAGCGCCTCACCGGGACAGGGGGAGCGTGGCTACACCTTC	CSASPGQGERGYTF
TRBV10-3	TRBJ2-3	.	.	TGTGCCATCAATGGAGGGAGCACAGATACGCAGTATTTT	CAINGGSTDTQYF
TRBV28	TRBJ2-1	.	.	TGTGCCAGCAGCGTTGCGGGGAGGAATGAGCAGTTCTTC	CASSVAGRNEQFF
TRBV18	TRBJ1-6	.	.	TGTGCCAGCTCACCGTCGGTAGGGAGTAATTCACCCCTCCACTTT	CASSPSVGSNSPLHF
TRBV27	TRBJ2-6	.	.	TGTGCCAGCAGTTTTCGGACAGCCTCTGGGGCCAACGTCCTGACTTTC	CASSFRTASGANVLTF
TRBV4-1	TRBJ1-4	.	TRBD1	TGCGCCAGCAGCCCCACGACAGGGTTGGGACCAACTAATGAAAAACTGTTTTTT	CASSPTTGLGPTNEKLFF
TRBV3-1/TRBV3-2	TRBJ1-3	.	.	TGTGCCAGCAGCACTCCGGGACTAAGCTCTGGAAACACCATATATTTT	CASSTPGLSSGNTIYF
TRBV7-6	TRBJ2-7	.	TRBD1	TGTGCCAGCAGCATCGGGACAGTTCGTGGCCACGAGCAGTACTTC	CASSIGTVRGHEQYF
TRBV19	TRBJ1-1	once	.	TGTGCCAGTAGTATAGGCGGGGAAGCTTTCTTT	CASSIGGEAFF
TRBV3-1/TRBV3-2	TRBJ2-7	once	TRBD1	TGTGCCAGCAGCCAATACAGGGGCTACGAGCAGTACTTC	CASSQYRGYEQYF
TRBV2	TRBJ2-5	.	.	TGTGCCAGCAGACGAAGGGGACAAGAGACCCAGTACTTC	CASRRRGQETQYF
TRBV5-8	TRBJ1-5	.	.	TGTGCCAGCAGCTTGGCTCGGACTTTCACCAATCAGCCCCAGCATTTT	CASSLARTFTNQPQHF
TRBV5-1	TRBJ1-5	.	TRBD1	TGCGCCAGCAGCCCGGGGGACTTGACAGGGGGCCCACAGCCCCAGCATTTT	CASSPGDLTGGPQPQHF
TRBV11-3	TRBJ2-3	.	.	TGTGCCAGCAGCTTAGCCTATGGGGGCGTTGGTGCAGATACGCAGTATTTT	CASSLAYGGVGADTQYF
TRBV6-5	TRBJ2-7	.	.	TGTGCCAGCAGTTACTCGAGGAGGGGTGGCTACGAGCAGTACTTC	CASSYSRRGGYEQYF
TRBV5-1	TRBJ2-7	.	.	TGCGCCAGCAGATCCCTACAGGGAGCCGCCTACGAGCAGTACTTC	CASRSLQGAAYEQYF
TRBV5-1	TRBJ2-1	.	TRBD1	TGCGCCAGCACCCACAGGGGATACTCCTACAATGAGCAGTTCTTC	CASTHRGYSYNEQFF